Listed below are T cell receptor beta chains from one sample, sequenced in a study of OX40 agonist ivuxolimab in advanced cancers. Using immunoSEQ multiplex PCR, the repertoire was profiled, and TCRdb retains in-frame clones only, with some absent. The sample holds under 85,000 clones, approximately 91% seen once. The material was CD4+ or CD8+ T cells sorted from blood, obtained in a trial of the OX40 agonist ivuxolimab. The source of these receptors is an adult with an advanced solid tumor such as melanoma, head and neck, liver or kidney cancer. The CDR3 runs from the conserved cysteine through the conserved F or W. D genes are given only for firm matches. The listing skips clone size in some rows; elsewhere it reads once, few, many or a size class.

clone_size | j_call | d_call | v_call | cdr3_aa | cdr3_nt
. | TRBJ2-5 | . | TRBV5-4 | CASSIQGSETQYF | TGTGCCAGCAGCATACAGGGTTCGGAGACCCAGTACTTC
. | TRBJ1-1 | . | TRBV11-3 | CASSPRTPNTEAFF | TGTGCCAGCAGCCCCCGGACACCCAACACTGAAGCTTTCTTT
. | TRBJ2-1 | TRBD2 | TRBV5-4 | CASSLAGVASGRNSYNEQFF | TGTGCCAGCAGCTTGGCCGGGGTGGCTAGCGGGAGAAACTCCTACAATGAGCAGTTCTTC
. | TRBJ1-5 | TRBD1 | TRBV7-2 | CASSGDREYQPQHF | TGTGCCAGCAGCGGAGACAGGGAATATCAGCCCCAGCATTTT
. | TRBJ2-2 | TRBD1 | TRBV15 | CATSRDLAAGGSNTGELFF | TGTGCCACCAGCAGAGATCTTGCGGCAGGGGGCTCTAACACCGGGGAGCTGTTTTTT
. | TRBJ2-1 | TRBD2 | TRBV5-1 | CASSFGSSGGNEQFF | TGCGCCAGCAGCTTCGGGTCTAGCGGAGGGAATGAGCAGTTCTTC
. | TRBJ2-1 | . | TRBV2 | CASSPQAGDEQFF | TGTGCCAGCAGTCCTCAAGCAGGGGATGAGCAGTTCTTC
. | TRBJ2-7 | TRBD2 | TRBV7-9 | CASSYAGTISYEQYF | TGTGCCAGCAGCTACGCCGGGACTATCTCCTACGAGCAGTACTTC
. | TRBJ2-3 | . | TRBV5-1 | CASSLDTSSTDTQYF | TGCGCCAGCAGCTTGGATACTTCCAGCACAGATACGCAGTATTTT
. | TRBJ2-1 | TRBD2 | TRBV27 | CASSLRGTRDSNEQFF | TGTGCCAGCAGTCTCCGGGGGACTAGGGATTCCAATGAGCAGTTCTTC
once | TRBJ2-7 | TRBD2 | TRBV2 | CASSFGTSGFYEQYF | TGTGCCAGCAGTTTTGGGACTAGCGGCTTCTACGAGCAGTACTTC
. | TRBJ2-7 | TRBD1 | TRBV5-1 | CASSRGQSSYEQYF | TGCGCCAGCAGCCGGGGACAGAGTTCCTACGAGCAGTACTTC
. | TRBJ1-5 | . | TRBV4-1 | CASSQDRGGDLADQPQHF | TGCGCCAGCAGCCAAGATCGGGGGGGGGACCTAGCGGATCAGCCCCAGCATTTT
. | TRBJ1-5 | . | TRBV5-5 | CASSPRFLGLGSNQPQHF | TGTGCCAGCAGCCCACGGTTTCTGGGGCTAGGAAGCAATCAGCCCCAGCATTTT